Listed below are T cell receptor beta chains from one sample, sequenced in a study of early T cells in non-severe SARS-CoV-2 infection. TCRdb re-derived calls from the 5' RACE reads in MiXCR, one entry per CDR3 protein. The sample holds under 100,000 distinct CDR3 sequences, around 13% seen once. Sequenced input: whole blood. All receptors come from an adult who was a healthcare worker with PCR-confirmed SARS-CoV-2 infection or an uninfected control (not recorded which). The CDR3 runs from the conserved cysteine through the conserved F or W. The D gene is left open where the match is weak. A row's size may be missing; if present it is once, few, many or a size class.

j_call	d_call	clone_size	v_call	cdr3_aa	cdr3_nt
TRBJ2-1	TRBD2	many	TRBV6-5	CASSPGTSGDEQFF	TGTGCCAGCAGTCCAGGGACTAGCGGGGACGAGCAGTTCTTC
TRBJ2-2	TRBD2	once	TRBV29-1	CSVAGERGNTGELYF	TGCAGCGTCGCGGGGGAGCGGGGGAACACCGGGGAGCTGTATTTT
TRBJ2-5	.	.	TRBV13	CASSLRVAVETQYF	TGTGCCAGCAGCTTACGAGTAGCGGTAGAGACCCAGTACTTC
TRBJ2-2	TRBD1	.	TRBV9	CASSLRTGAGELFF	TGTGCCAGCAGCTTGCGGACAGGGGCCGGGGAGCTGTTTTTT
TRBJ2-7	.	many	TRBV6-5	CASSNNYEQYF	TGTGCCAGCAGTAATAACTACGAGCAGTACTTC
TRBJ1-1	.	many	TRBV29-1	CSVMGRSVNTEAFF	TGCAGCGTTATGGGACGTAGTGTGAACACTGAAGCTTTCTTT
TRBJ2-2	.	.	TRBV29-1	CSVGSGVAGELFF	TGCAGCGTTGGTTCAGGGGTGGCCGGGGAGCTGTTTTTT
TRBJ2-5	TRBD2	few	TRBV12-3/TRBV12-4	CASSRRVLAGGPQETQYF	TGTGCCAGCAGCCGACGAGTACTAGCGGGGGGTCCCCAAGAGACCCAGTACTTC
TRBJ1-1	.	few	TRBV7-2	CASSLEGGTNTEAFF	TGTGCCAGCAGCTTAGAGGGGGGGACGAACACTGAAGCTTTCTTT
TRBJ2-1	.	.	TRBV9	CASSVGGAGDEQFF	TGTGCCAGCAGCGTAGGCGGGGCCGGGGATGAGCAGTTCTTC
TRBJ2-3	TRBD1	.	TRBV6-6	CASRTGTGVDTQYF	TGTGCCAGCAGAACCGGGACAGGGGTGGATACGCAGTATTTT